The T cell receptor beta chain under discussion was sequenced for a study of CD8 T cells in ankylosing spondylitis (dated by TCRdb to 2016 to 2017). Looking at the study overall: T cell receptor beta repertoires were profiled in healthy donors and ankylosing spondylitis patients so that disease-linked TCR variants could be found. The whole study cohort included some 100 healthy donors and around 24 ankylosing spondylitis patients. Peripheral blood samples were taken, and synovial fluid was additionally collected from ankylosing spondylitis patients.

Unmatched junction bases come to 6, with V trimmed by 5 bases and J by 2 bases. Reading from cysteine to phenylalanine, the CDR3 counts 14 amino acids. Left in the record is the CDR3 DNA by itself, 42 bases read in frame from the first base. This clonotype was recorded at least ten times. Its antigen remains unidentified. The record has no base qualities; no much larger clone is one base away. Sequencing instrument: Illumina HiSeq 2500. Quantitative 5'-RACE with molecular barcodes was the method used to prepare the TCR beta libraries. Turning to the authors' computational methods: A new computational method based on a probabilistic model of VDJ rearrangement was used to identify disease-linked TCR variants. TCRdb took the public reads, trimmed them with fastp at Q25, ran MiXCR for clone calling and kept in-frame beta chains. Every CDR3 protein is listed once, alongside the most common genes and DNA of its rows. The V and J calls follow TCRdb's processing rather than the paper's. This sample is represented by about 480,000 distinct CDR3 sequences; over 15% of them were singletons. The ten largest make up 0.95% to 1.1% of the sample.

Overall study results and their limits: Significant enrichment of the disease-linked clones was reported in matched synovial fluid samples from ankylosing spondylitis patients. Some of the motif variants had been reported before in the synovial fluid and blood of reactive arthritis patients, a finding that suggests common disease-initiation mechanisms. Blood from ankylosing spondylitis patients appeared to be characterized by a TCR beta motif composed of under 10 highly homologous amino acid variants. In peripheral blood, the disease-linked clones were found at relatively low frequencies and had a CD8+ phenotype.

The clonotype was recovered from a male donor with ankylosing spondylitis. The specimen was blood, either unsorted or a sorted T cell fraction (not recorded which). The rearrangement joined TRBV12-3 or TRBV12-4 to TRBJ2-7; TRBD2 matches 7 bases in the middle. The CDR3 sequence is CASSLGTTAYEQYF. The DNA sequence is as follows: TGTGCCAGCAGTCTCGGGACTACAGCCTACGAGCAGTACTTC.